This is a list of T cell receptor beta chains from one sample in a study of CD8 T cells in ankylosing spondylitis. TCRdb re-derived calls from the 5' RACE reads in MiXCR, one entry per CDR3 protein. The sample holds fewer than 750,000 distinct CDR3 sequences, 19% seen once. Sample: blood, either unsorted or a sorted T cell fraction (not recorded which). The receptors come from a male donor with ankylosing spondylitis. Each CDR3 is given with its conserved first and last residue. A D gene is named only where the DNA matches it firmly. Only some rows state a clone size, as once, few, many or a class for expanded clones.

TRBV29-1	NA	TRBJ2-3	TRBD1	TGCAGCGTTGTCGGGGACAGAAGCACAGATACGCAGTATTTT	CSVVGDRSTDTQYF
TRBV7-3	NA	TRBJ1-1	NA	TGTGCCAGCAGCTTAAGGCCCTCTGTAACTGAAGCTTTCTTT	CASSLRPSVTEAFF
TRBV5-1	few	TRBJ2-1	TRBD2	TGCGCCAGCAGCTTTTTTAGCGGGAGGCCCCCACCTCCCAATGAGCAGTTCTTC	CASSFFSGRPPPPNEQFF
TRBV2	few	TRBJ2-3	NA	TGTGCCAGCACCAACCCGACAGAAGATACGCAGTATTTT	CASTNPTEDTQYF
TRBV6-1	NA	TRBJ2-3	NA	TGTGCCGGTAGTACGTGGGGACCAACGACAGATACGCAGTATTTT	CAGSTWGPTTDTQYF
TRBV27	NA	TRBJ1-2	NA	TGTGCCAGCAGAATAGGGACCTATGGCTACACCTTC	CASRIGTYGYTF
TRBV12-3/TRBV12-4	NA	TRBJ1-5	NA	TGTGCCAGCGCCCCGGGACAAATATACCAGCCCCAGCATTTT	CASAPGQIYQPQHF
TRBV14	NA	TRBJ2-7	TRBD2	TGTGCCAGCAGCACTTATACCGGGACTAGCGGGGGGCGAAGCTCCTACGAGCAGTACTTC	CASSTYTGTSGGRSSYEQYF
TRBV12-3/TRBV12-4	few	TRBJ2-1	TRBD2	TGTGCCAGCAGCACGACTAGCGGGGACGGTGGGAATGAGCAGTTCTTC	CASSTTSGDGGNEQFF
TRBV20-1	NA	TRBJ2-3	NA	TGCAGTGCTAGTCATACAGACACCTTAGCAGATACGCAGTATTTT	CSASHTDTLADTQYF
TRBV2	NA	TRBJ2-7	NA	TGTGCCAGCAGGCAGGGAGCCTCCGAGCAGTACTTC	CASRQGASEQYF
TRBV2	NA	TRBJ2-7	TRBD2	TGTGCCAGCAGTGAAGGGGGAGGCCTAGCGGGGGACTACGAGCAGTACTTC	CASSEGGGLAGDYEQYF
TRBV4-3	NA	TRBJ2-3	NA	TGCGCCAGCAGCCAAGAGACAGGATGGGGGACAGATACGCAGTATTTT	CASSQETGWGTDTQYF
TRBV21-1	few	TRBJ1-2	NA	TGCGCCTGTTACACAACGACAGGGGGCATGGGGTATGGCTACACCTTC	CACYTTTGGMGYGYTF
TRBV12-3/TRBV12-4	NA	TRBJ2-5	NA	TGTGCCAGCAGTACCCCTTCAGGGTTCCTCGAGACCCAGTACTTC	CASSTPSGFLETQYF
TRBV6-5	few	TRBJ2-2	TRBD2	TGTGCCAGCAGTTACCGCGGGGGGGCGGAGACCGGGGAGCTGTTTTTT	CASSYRGGAETGELFF
TRBV12-3/TRBV12-4	few	TRBJ2-7	NA	TGTGCCAGCAGTTTTTTATCGCTCGAATCCCACGAGCAGTACTTC	CASSFLSLESHEQYF
TRBV20-1	NA	TRBJ1-4	NA	TGCAGTGCTATCAGGCCTAATGAAAAACTGTTTTTT	CSAIRPNEKLFF
TRBV24-1	NA	TRBJ2-2	NA	TGTGCCACCAGTGATGCAGGCAGCACCGGGGAGCTGTTTTTT	CATSDAGSTGELFF
TRBV27	few	TRBJ1-2	NA	TGTGCCAGCAGTTTACGGAGGGAGGGGTATGGCTACACCTTC	CASSLRREGYGYTF
TRBV12-3/TRBV12-4	few	TRBJ2-5	NA	TGTGCCAGCAGTTCGGGCATTGTGGGATCCGAGACCCAGTACTTC	CASSSGIVGSETQYF
TRBV4-1	NA	TRBJ1-5	NA	TGCGCCAGCAGCCACCGGGGAGACAATCAGCCCCAGCATTTT	CASSHRGDNQPQHF
TRBV7-6	few	TRBJ2-7	TRBD1	TGTGCCAGCAGCTTAACGGCAGGGGGTTTACTCGAGCAGTACTTC	CASSLTAGGLLEQYF
TRBV12-3/TRBV12-4	few	TRBJ2-3	TRBD2	TGTGCCAGCAGTTTACCCCTAGCGGGAGTTGCAGATACGCAGTATTTT	CASSLPLAGVADTQYF
TRBV20-1	few	TRBJ1-5	NA	TGCAGTGCTTCTCAGGGGACTCAGCCCCAGCATTTT	CSASQGTQPQHF
TRBV7-7	NA	TRBJ2-5	NA	TGTGCCAGCAGCGCCAACGGGGGTCAAGAGACCCAGTACTTC	CASSANGGQETQYF
TRBV28	few	TRBJ2-1	NA	TGTGCCAGCAGTTTAAATAGGGAGCAGTTCTTC	CASSLNREQFF
TRBV29-1	NA	TRBJ1-1	NA	TGCAGCGTTGAAGGGGTCGGGGGCACTGAAGCTTTCTTT	CSVEGVGGTEAFF
TRBV20-1	NA	TRBJ2-5	NA	TGCAGTGCTAGGCGCGGGTGGGCGGCAGAGACCCAGTACTTC	CSARRGWAAETQYF
TRBV29-1	few	TRBJ1-2	TRBD1	TGCAGCGTTGGACAGGGGGCAGACTATGGCTACACCTTC	CSVGQGADYGYTF